A single sample is the source of the 9 T cell receptor beta chains below, sequenced in a study of cytomegalovirus exposure and HLA in healthy donors. 13 Jbeta primers and 60 Vbeta primers were used for the PCR. Assay: immunoSEQ multiplex PCR; the TCRdb copy retains only in-frame clones and omits some. The table has about 220,000 clones, approximately 70% seen once; the top ten hold approximately 1.7%. Sequencing used PBMCs. These receptors originate from a woman in her 30s in good health and CMV-seronegative.

CDR3 sequence reads: CASTLGAETQYF. The CDR3 DNA is TGTGCCAGCACCCTAGGGGCAGAGACCCAGTACTTC. The genes are TRBV6-6 and TRBJ2-5, with D possibly being TRBD1 (5 bases). V shed 7 bases and J shed 4 bases, with 10 bases lying between them. This CDR3 spans 12 amino acids. CDR1 and CDR2 from the germline V gene are MNHNY and SVGAGI (reference sequence).

This sequence joins TRBV15 and TRBJ2-6; D might be TRBD2 (5 bases). The CDR3 length is 18 residues. Germline values: CDR1 LNHNV, CDR2 YYDKDF (reference sequence). Trimming left V 0 bases short and J 2 bases short, with 14 bases between. The CDR3 DNA is TGTGCCACCAGCAGAGAAGGACTGGCCTTCACTGGGGCCAACGTCCTGACTTTC. As protein: CATSREGLAFTGANVLTF.

CDR3 in amino acids: CASSSSAGGHYEQYF. CDR3 DNA: TGTGCCAGCAGCTCCAGTGCGGGAGGGCACTACGAGCAGTACTTC. The chain joins TRBV5-8 to TRBJ2-7; TRBD2 matches 9 bases. Germline CDR1 and CDR2: SGHTS and YDEGEE. The CDR3 is 15 residues long. V trimming: 3 bases; J trimming: 3 bases; junction bases outside the gene matches: 7. Full variable domain (remainder filled in from reference TRBV5-8 and TRBJ2-7): EAGVTQSPTHLIKTRGQQATLRCSPISGHTSVYWYQQALGLGLQFLLWYDEGEERNRGNFPPRFSGRQFPNYSSELNVNALELEDSALYLCASSSSAGGHYEQYFGPGTRLTVT.

The rearrangement links TRBV10-1 to TRBJ2-3, with unresolved D. Trimming took 10 bases from V and 7 from J, leaving 21 bases between them. CDR1 and CDR2 (germline): WNHNN, SYGVQD (reference sequence). There are 14 residues in the CDR3. DNA for the CDR3: TGCGCCACCCAGGAAGACACCGCGTCCAATACGCAGTATTTT. It specifies CATQEDTASNTQYF.

This chain joins TRBV30 and TRBJ1-2; D might be TRBD1 (6 bases). The CDR3 runs to 15 residues. Germline CDR1 and CDR2: GTSNPN and SVGIG (reference sequence). V was pared by 7 bases and J by 5 bases, with 23 bases between. The CDR3 spells CALQGSTTARYGYTF. CDR3 nucleotides: TGTGCCTTACAGGGTTCCACCACTGCGCGGTATGGCTACACCTTC.

Details on this clone: Likely a read error: the CDR3 ends without its conserved phenylalanine or tryptophan. The chain uses TRBV7-6 and TRBJ2-7, with TRBD1 as a possible D gene (7 bases). CDR1 SGHVS and CDR2 FNYEAQ come from the germline V gene. The CDR3 is 14 residues long. V was clipped by 1 base and J by 6 bases, with 13 bases between them. CDR3 nucleotides: TGTGCCAGCAGCTTAGACTGGCAGGGGGGCGAGCAGTACCTC. This gives the protein CASSLDWQGGEQYL.

V and J are TRBV19 and TRBJ1-1; D is perhaps TRBD1 (6 bases). V gave up 0 bases and J gave up 3 bases, with 14 bases separating them. The V gene's germline CDR1 is LNHDA and CDR2 SQIVND (reference sequence). This CDR3 has 16 residues. CDR3 loop: CASSIDSTGPHTEAFF. CDR3 DNA: TGTGCCAGTAGTATAGATTCAACAGGGCCCCACACTGAAGCTTTCTTT. Full variable domain (rest looked up from reference TRBV19 and TRBJ1-1): DGGITQSPKYLFRKEGQNVTLSCEQNLNHDAMYWYRQDPGQGLRLIYYSQIVNDFQKGDIAEGYSVSREKKESFPLTVTSAQKNPTAFYLCASSIDSTGPHTEAFFGQGTRLTVV.

This clone came up a few times. The chain joins TRBV6-5 to TRBJ1-2, with D maybe TRBD1 (6 bases). The V gene lost 5 bases and the J gene lost 9 bases, with 16 bases spanning the gap. Germline V gives CDR1 MNHEY, CDR2 SVGAGI. This CDR3 region has 13 residues. This chain's CDR3 is CASSQQGFDRYTF. CDR3 bases: TGTGCCAGCAGTCAACAGGGATTCGATCGCTACACCTTC.

The chain is built from TRBV7-3 and TRBJ2-5; 9 bases are a match to TRBD2. The CDR3 extends over 15 amino acids. V shed 5 bases and J 4 bases; nucleotides not matched to a gene: 8. Per germline, CDR1 SGHTA and CDR2 FQGTGA. The CDR3 reads CASSQGLARGETQYF. CDR3 in DNA: TGTGCCAGCAGCCAAGGACTAGCGAGGGGAGAGACCCAGTACTTC.